This T cell receptor (beta chain) was recovered during a study of identical twins. This clonotype was counted only a few times. Germline-derived CDR1 and CDR2 are DFQATT and SNEGSKA (reference sequence). The CDR3 runs 12 residues. V dropped 5 bases and J dropped 0 bases, with 7 bases sitting between them. One entry per CDR3 protein results from TCRdb running MiXCR on the 5' RACE reads. The sample yields roughly 290,000 distinct CDR3 sequences, roughly 9% seen once. This sample was also put to use in a study of yellow fever vaccine responses in identical twins.

The sample taken for sequencing was CD8+ T cells sorted from blood. The genes are TRBV20-1 and TRBJ1-1; D remains unclear. The source is a woman aged 18-30 years in good health. The DNA for the CDR3 is TGCAGTGCTCGGGGTCTGAACACTGAAGCTTTCTTT. Protein product: CSARGLNTEAFF.